This passage covers 16 T cell receptor beta chains from one sample sequenced in a study of T cell responses to AZD1222 COVID-19 vaccine. Produced via immunoSEQ multiplex PCR; TCRdb's table is partial and in-frame only. The sample lists roughly 140,000 clones, under 95% occurring once. The material was peripheral blood, obtained 28 days after the second AZD1222 dose. The receptors derive from an adult who received the AZD1222 COVID-19 vaccine.

V gene TRBV10-3 combines with J gene TRBJ1-1; 9 positions agree with TRBD1. This CDR3 has 13 amino acids. CDR1 is ENHRY and CDR2 is SYGVKD in the germline V gene. J gave up 2 bases and V 11 bases, and 6 bases lay outside the gene matches. In DNA, the CDR3 is TGTGCCGTTGAGGGACAGGGTAACACTGAAGCTTTCTTT. The encoded protein is CAVEGQGNTEAFF.

The chain links TRBV5-1 to TRBJ1-2, with D uncertain. V was trimmed by 1 base and J by 3 bases, leaving 13 bases between them. The CDR3 runs to 15 residues. Germline V gene data show CDR1 as SGHRS and CDR2 as YFSETQ. DNA for the CDR3: TGCGCCAGCAGCTTGTTTTTGCCGGACGACTATGGCTACACCTTC. This encodes CASSLFLPDDYGYTF.

The chain has TRBV6-1 and TRBJ1-6; D ambiguous. V was clipped by 4 bases and J by 4 bases, with 17 bases between them. The CDR3 covers 17 residues. Germline V lookup: CDR1 MNHNS, CDR2 SASEGT. The CDR3 sequence is CASSGMEGAPYNSPLHF. CDR3 coding DNA: TGTGCCAGCAGTGGGATGGAGGGCGCCCCTTATAATTCACCCCTCCACTTT.

The rearrangement uses TRBV7-2 and TRBJ2-7; TRBD2 agrees at 8 bases. The CDR3 is made up of 15 amino acids. Germline CDR1 and CDR2: SGHTA and FQGNSA. Trimming at V came to 4 bases and at J to 3 bases, leaving 8 bases not matched to a gene. CDR3 DNA: TGTGCCAGCAGCTCCCAGGTAGCGGGAATCTACGAGCAGTACTTC. This encodes CASSSQVAGIYEQYF.

The CDR3 region has the DNA TGTGCCAGCAGTTGGACCTTAGGATCTTCCTACGAGCAGTACTTC. This gives the protein CASSWTLGSSYEQYF. V usage is TRBV27 and J usage is TRBJ2-7; D remains unclear. The germline V and J ends were trimmed by 4 bases and 1 base, with 14 bases remaining between them. Germline CDR1 and CDR2: MNHEY and SMNVEV (reference sequence). The CDR3 runs 15 residues.

V usage is TRBV5-5 and J usage is TRBJ1-1; the D gene is possibly TRBD1 (6 bases). The CDR3 spans 13 residues. Trimming shortened V by 1 base and J by 7 bases, and 11 bases separated the two germline ends. Germline assignment: CDR1 SGHKS and CDR2 YYEKEE (reference sequence). CDR3 in DNA: TGTGCCAGCAGCTTGCGGGGGGCACTTGAAGCTTTCTTT. It translates to CASSLRGALEAFF.

The rearrangement uses TRBV23-1 and TRBJ1-1; D not certain. TRBV23-1 is classed as an ORF, of uncertain function. Trimming took off 6 bases at V and 5 bases at J, with 10 bases between the two ends. The CDR3 contains 12 residues. The CDR3, as DNA: TGCGCCAGCAGCCTTCTGAGGACTGAAGCTTTCTTT. This codes for CASSLLRTEAFF.

V and J are TRBV5-1 and TRBJ1-2, with 7 bases identical to TRBD1. Per germline, CDR1 SGHRS and CDR2 YFSETQ. The V and J ends lost 8 bases and 5 bases, in that order; junction bases with no gene match: 15. The CDR3 length is 15 residues. The CDR3 DNA follows: TGCGCCAGTTTGACCGGTCCGGGACAGAGTTATGGCTACACCTTC. This codes for CASLTGPGQSYGYTF.

The V and J genes are TRBV30 and TRBJ1-3; TRBD1 aligns across 7 bases. Germline-derived CDR1 and CDR2 are GTSNPN and SVGIG (reference sequence). Trimming removed 7 bases from V and 4 bases from J; junction bases left unmatched: 7. The CDR3 has 13 residues. The DNA for the CDR3 is TGTGCCTCGTACAGGGGTTCCGGAAACACCATATATTTT. Its translation is CASYRGSGNTIYF.

This clone has a single count. V gene TRBV5-4 combines with J gene TRBJ2-7; 12 bases align to TRBD2. Looked up from germline, CDR1 is SGHNT and CDR2 is YYREEE (reference sequence). Germline trimming cut 4 bases from V and 7 bases from J; bases unmatched to any gene: 6. This CDR3 is 14 amino acids long. Here the CDR3 DNA reads TGTGCCAGCAGCCTAGCGGGAGGGCTGCTAGAGCAGTACTTC. Translation: CASSLAGGLLEQYF.

This clone came up a few times. V usage is TRBV20-1 and J usage is TRBJ1-2, with D perhaps TRBD1 (5 bases). Trimming pared 5 bases from V and 9 bases from J, leaving 22 bases between. CDR1 and CDR2 (germline): DFQATT, SNEGSKA (reference sequence). The CDR3 runs to 14 residues. CDR3 region: CSAGGPLSGMRYTF. The CDR3 DNA reads as TGCAGTGCTGGTGGGCCTTTGTCAGGGATGCGCTACACCTTC.

The V and J genes are TRBV5-5 and TRBJ1-5, with D perhaps TRBD1 (5 bases). This CDR3 region has 14 residues. Trimming cost V 0 bases and J 6 bases, with 10 bases left between them. In germline, CDR1 is SGHKS, CDR2 YYEKEE (reference sequence). CDR3 sequence: CASSLGSGTQPQHF. The CDR3 DNA is TGTGCCAGCAGCTTGGGTTCTGGGACTCAGCCCCAGCATTTT.

This clone has more than one count but fewer than ten. The chain uses TRBV19 and TRBJ1-6; D gene unclear. Germline-derived CDR1 and CDR2 are LNHDA and SQIVND (reference sequence). CDR3 length: 15 residues. V lost 0 bases and J lost 10, with 13 bases in between. The CDR3 coding sequence is TGTGCCAGTAGTATAGATTGGCGGGGTGGATCACCCCTCCACTTT. Translated, it gives CASSIDWRGGSPLHF.

This chain connects TRBV18 to TRBJ2-5, with D tentatively TRBD1 (6 bases). CDR1 and CDR2 from the germline V gene are KGHSH and LQKENI. V lost 1 base and J 3 bases, leaving 12 bases between the germline ends. This CDR3 is 15 amino acids long. The CDR3 loop reads CASSPRQGLEETQYF. The CDR3 DNA reads TGTGCCAGCTCACCACGGCAGGGGTTGGAAGAGACCCAGTACTTC.

This clone came up once. The chain has TRBV13 and TRBJ2-7; 7 bases fit TRBD2. The CDR3 totals 14 residues. V shed 5 bases, J shed 1 base, and the junction held 5 bases outside the gene matches. CDR1 and CDR2 (germline): PRHDT, FYEKMQ (reference sequence). CDR3 coding DNA: TGTGCCAGCAGCAGAACTAGCGCTTCCTACGAGCAGTACTTC. It codes for CASSRTSASYEQYF.

The CDR3 loop is CASSFTKRNTIYF. The CDR3 region has the DNA TGTGCCAGCAGCTTTACCAAAAGAAACACCATATATTTT. V and J are TRBV11-2 and TRBJ1-3; no definite D call. V gave up 3 bases and J gave up 5 bases, with 8 bases separating them. Germline-derived CDR1 and CDR2 are SGHAT and FQNNGV. The CDR3 loop spans 13 amino acids.